Described below is a single T cell receptor (beta chain) sequence and its context. The source of the sample is a study of CD4 and CD8 cells across lung adenocarcinoma regions. Samples came from patients with localized non-small cell lung adenocarcinoma. TCRdb passed the PCR reads through MiXCR, listing each CDR3 protein once. The sample includes about 3,200 distinct CDR3 sequences, under 70% of them seen just once. This CDR3 has 15 residues. CDR1 and CDR2 (germline): SGHAT, FQNNGV. The source material was CD4+ T cells from the margin of a lung tumor. This chain joins TRBV11-2 and TRBJ2-5, with TRBD2 identical over 12 bases. The DNA end lines up better with TRBJ2-7; the J call may be wrong. This sequence originates from a female donor with lung adenocarcinoma. The CD4 and CD8 labels of this study may be unreliable. The CDR3 nucleotides read TGTGCCAGCAGCCCCGGGACTAGCGGGTACTACGAGCAGTACTTC. The encoded protein is CASSPGTSGYYEQYF.